This T cell receptor (beta chain) stems from a study of identical twins. Study-wide results and caveats: Reduced insertions were recorded for abundant cord blood beta clonotypes, with no such pattern in memory repertoires.

V gave up 6 bases and J gave up 3 bases, with 15 bases separating them. Germline CDR1 reads MNHEY; CDR2 reads SMNVEV (reference sequence). The CDR3 is 15 amino acids. In TCRdb, the 5' RACE reads were re-called with MiXCR into one record per CDR3 protein. Of about 520,000 distinct CDR3 sequences in the sample, around 20% were seen once. This clonotype turned up a few times. Its specificity is unknown. These data were likewise used in another study, on T cells expressing NK-cell markers. That report adds: Among eight sequenced donors, seven carried HCMV seropositivity while one was seronegative. Dominant NKG2C+ clonotypes in about 6 donors made up roughly 1.0-7.0% of CD8+ T cells.

The chain carries TRBV27 and TRBJ2-1; D ambiguous. The clonotype originates from a woman under 30 in good health. Input material: CD4+ T cells sorted from blood. CDR3: CASSIDGRNYNEQFF. The CDR3 DNA is TGTGCCAGCAGCATTGACGGAAGAAACTACAATGAGCAGTTCTTC.